This TCR beta chain was obtained from a study of cytotoxic CD8 clonotypes in ibrutinib-treated CLL. The CDR3 runs to 13 residues. The V end was cut by 6 bases, the J end by 3 bases, with 12 bases between. The germline V gene encodes CDR1 MNHNS and CDR2 SASEGT. The repertoire was sequenced with immunoSEQ multiplex PCR; TCRdb's copy has only in-frame clones and lacks some. This table holds 52,000 or so clones, roughly 58% found once. This sequence joins TRBV6-1 and TRBJ2-7, with D hard to call. The material sequenced was PBMCs, taken at disease progression, from a patient treated with ibrutinib. This clonotype was sampled from a human donor with chronic lymphocytic leukemia. CDR3 coding DNA: TGTGCCAGCAGCCCGGGTAGAAACTACGAGCAGTACTTC. Translation: CASSPGRNYEQYF.